A single sample is the source of the 8 T cell receptor beta chains below, sequenced in a study of blood T cell repertoires in COVID-19. TCRdb's table, derived via immunoSEQ multiplex PCR, lists solely in-frame clones and lacks some. The table records some 380,000 clones, about 90% of them present only once. The sequenced sample consisted of peripheral blood. The origin of the receptors is a man younger than 35 with active or convalescent COVID-19.

The chain links TRBV6-5 to TRBJ2-3; 7 bases fit TRBD2. Germline CDR1 MNHEY, CDR2 SVGAGI. V lost 5 bases to trimming and J lost 0 bases; unmatched junction nucleotides: 2. The CDR3 covers 14 residues. This CDR3 is CASSLAESTDTQYF. The CDR3 region has the DNA TGTGCCAGCAGTCTAGCGGAAAGCACAGATACGCAGTATTTT.

The chain uses TRBV6-2 or TRBV6-3 and TRBJ2-3, with D maybe TRBD2 (5 bases). Germline CDR1 and CDR2: MNHEY and SVGEGT. This CDR3 is 18 amino acids long. V was trimmed by 0 bases and J by 8 bases, leaving 24 bases between them. CDR3 sequence: CASSYSQPLRADLVTQYF. CDR3 sequence (DNA): TGTGCCAGCAGTTACTCGCAGCCCCTGAGGGCCGATTTGGTTACGCAGTATTTT.

The chain carries TRBV18 and TRBJ1-1; D may be TRBD1 (5 bases). CDR1 and CDR2 (germline): KGHSH, LQKENI. The ends were cut back, 5 bases at V and 6 bases at J, with 19 bases in the middle. The CDR3 consists of 15 residues. CDR3 region: CASSAGVGGLAEAFF. The CDR3 nucleotides read TGTGCCAGCTCAGCGGGAGTTGGGGGTTTGGCTGAAGCTTTCTTT.

This chain uses TRBV7-9 with TRBJ1-4; possibly TRBD1 for D (6 bases). Trimming stripped 5 bases from V and 17 bases from J, with 27 bases between. Germline-derived CDR1 and CDR2 are SEHNR and FQNEAQ (reference sequence). The CDR3 covers 15 residues. The CDR3 region is CASSPPGQGPNFLFF. CDR3 nucleotide sequence: TGTGCCAGCAGCCCTCCGGGACAAGGACCCAATTTTCTATTTTTT.

This sequence joins TRBV6-5 and TRBJ1-6; TRBD1 agrees at 8 bases. The trim removed 7 bases at V and 7 bases at J, leaving 3 bases unmatched. There are 13 residues in the CDR3. Per germline, CDR1 MNHEY and CDR2 SVGAGI. CDR3 bases: TGTGCCAGCACCCACAGGGGGAATTCACCCCTCCACTTT. Its translation is CASTHRGNSPLHF.

The chain uses TRBV18 and TRBJ1-3; no clear D. The V end was cut by 2 bases, the J end by 4 bases, with 12 bases between. The CDR3 extends over 15 amino acids. Germline loops: CDR1 KGHSH, CDR2 LQKENI. The chain's CDR3 is CASSPSNPQGNTIYF. CDR3 nucleotide sequence: TGTGCCAGCTCACCATCGAACCCGCAGGGAAACACCATATATTTT.

The chain couples TRBV4-3 to TRBJ2-1; D may be TRBD1 (5 bases). Germline lookup yields CDR1 LGHNA and CDR2 YSLEER. Deletions cut 1 base from V and 4 bases from J, with 11 bases between. This CDR3 is built from 15 residues. The CDR3, as DNA: TGCGCCAGCAGCCAAGGTCCAGGGATATACAATGAGCAGTTCTTC. Its protein product is CASSQGPGIYNEQFF.

In its sample, this clone was seen a few times. The chain uses TRBV3-1 (or the pseudogene TRBV3-2) and TRBJ1-5, with 8 bases fitting TRBD1. This CDR3 spans 15 amino acids. The V segment lost 0 bases and the J segment 5 bases; nucleotides outside the gene matches: 3. Germline V CDR1 and CDR2: LGHDT, YNNKEL (reference sequence). The CDR3 nucleotides are TGTGCCAGCAGCCAAGACTCAGGGGGCTATCAGCCCCAGCATTTT. Translated, it gives CASSQDSGGYQPQHF.